A single sample gave rise to the 29 T cell receptor beta chains below, sequenced in a study of blood T cells in healthy people across ages. The second PCR ran about 6 to 11 cycles with a sample-barcoded 5' primer and J-beta primers. TCRdb independently ran MiXCR on the 5' RACE reads; one entry per CDR3 protein. Of around 1,900,000 distinct CDR3 sequences in the sample, 39% were seen once. Source material: blood. These TCRs come from a human donor in good health.

In its sample, this clonotype was seen a few times. The chain recombines TRBV7-6 with TRBJ2-7, with a tentative D call TRBD2 (5 bases). In germline, CDR1 is SGHVS, CDR2 FNYEAQ. Trimming stripped 2 bases from V and 3 bases from J, with 8 bases between. There are 13 residues in the CDR3. CDR3 nucleotides: TGTGCCAGCAGCTTAACCGACTACTACGAGCAGTACTTC. Protein: CASSLTDYYEQYF.

This sequence joins TRBV13 and TRBJ1-2; a weak D match, TRBD1 (6 bases). This CDR3 comprises 16 residues. Trimming removed 0 bases from V and 4 bases from J, with 15 bases in between. The germline V gene encodes CDR1 PRHDT and CDR2 FYEKMQ (reference sequence). The CDR3 bases are TGTGCCAGCAGCTTAGGCTACGGAGAGGGGGTCTATGGCTACACCTTC. It encodes CASSLGYGEGVYGYTF.

The chain joins TRBV13 to TRBJ2-1; TRBD2 agrees at 10 bases. CDR3 size: 13 residues. The V gene end was trimmed by 6 bases and the J gene end by 7 bases; junction bases not matched to a gene: 3. CDR1 is PRHDT and CDR2 is FYEKMQ in the germline V gene (reference sequence). The DNA for the CDR3 is TGTGCCAGCAGACTAGCGGGGTGGAATGAGCAGTTCTTC. Translating it yields CASRLAGWNEQFF.

This clonotype was observed a few times. The chain employs TRBV4-1 and TRBJ2-1; D remains ambiguous. The J call could be wrong; TRBJ2-7 is a better fit for the DNA end. This CDR3 is 13 amino acids long. Germline-derived CDR1 and CDR2 are MGHRA and YSYEKL. CDR3 residues: CASSQEEPSEQYF. The CDR3 bases are TGCGCCAGCAGCCAAGAAGAACCGAGCGAGCAGTACTTC.

This clonotype was seen a few times. This sequence joins TRBV7-2 and TRBJ1-4; D unresolved. Germline V gene data show CDR1 as SGHTA and CDR2 as FQGNSA. Trimming removed 6 bases from V and 5 bases from J, with 13 bases in between. CDR3 length: 14 amino acids. DNA for the CDR3: TGTGCCAGCAGTTTATACGCGGGCAATGAAAAACTGTTTTTT. Translation: CASSLYAGNEKLFF.

This chain connects TRBV5-1 to TRBJ1-2; no clear D gene. Looked up from germline, CDR1 is SGHRS and CDR2 is YFSETQ. Trimming stripped 0 bases from V and 0 bases from J, with 12 bases between. CDR3 length: 16 amino acids. The CDR3 nucleotides read TGCGCCAGCAGCTTGGCCGGACCGCCTGCTAACTATGGCTACACCTTC. Protein: CASSLAGPPANYGYTF.

V usage is TRBV27 and J usage is TRBJ2-5; D gene unclear. V lost 5 bases and J lost 2, with 12 bases in between. From germline, CDR1 is MNHEY and CDR2 SMNVEV (reference sequence). This CDR3 region has 14 residues. The CDR3 nucleotides read TGTGCCAGCAGTCTGGACCCAAATCAAGAGACCCAGTACTTC. Translating gives CASSLDPNQETQYF.

The gene calls are TRBV6-2 or TRBV6-3 and TRBJ1-4; D is possibly TRBD1 (5 bases). The CDR3 has 15 residues. V was cut by 5 bases and J by 3 bases, with 13 bases left in between. Germline CDR1 and CDR2: MNHEY and SVGEGT. CDR3 sequence reads: CASSIYRTSNEKLFF. Written as DNA, the CDR3 is TGTGCCAGCAGTATATACAGGACCTCTAATGAAAAACTGTTTTTT.

This clonotype occurred a few times. This chain joins TRBV12-3 or TRBV12-4 and TRBJ2-3, with a weak D call TRBD1 (7 bases). Trimming shortened V by 3 bases and J by 1 base, and 11 bases separated the two germline ends. The CDR3 spans 15 residues. The CDR3 spells CASSFGGTGTDTQYF. CDR3 coding DNA: TGTGCCAGCAGTTTTGGGGGGACAGGCACAGATACGCAGTATTTT.

This clonotype came up a few times. This chain connects TRBV29-1 to TRBJ1-2, with D possibly being TRBD1 (5 bases). Germline CDR1 and CDR2: SQVTM and ANQGSEA. V dropped 5 bases and J dropped 6 bases, with 13 bases sitting between them. The CDR3 contains 12 residues. CDR3 in DNA: TGCAGCGTTTCTGGGGACGGCGATGGCTACACCTTC. Protein product: CSVSGDGDGYTF.

This clonotype was picked up a small number of times. V gene TRBV12-3 or TRBV12-4 combines with J gene TRBJ2-7, with a possible D match to TRBD2 (6 bases). This CDR3 region has 14 residues. The V gene lost 5 bases and the J gene lost 5 bases, with 16 bases spanning the gap. CDR3: CASSPRDWADEQYF. CDR3 coding DNA: TGTGCCAGCAGTCCCCGGGACTGGGCCGACGAGCAGTACTTC.

The genes are TRBV7-2 and TRBJ1-1, with TRBD1 as a possible D gene (5 bases). Germline lookup yields CDR1 SGHTA and CDR2 FQGNSA. The CDR3 has 16 amino acids. Between the trimmed V and J ends, which lost 5 bases and 6 bases, there was a span of 22 bases. The CDR3 bases are TGTGCCAGCAGCCAGGGTCTTGGCAGGCTGGGCGCTGAAGCTTTCTTT. The encoded protein is CASSQGLGRLGAEAFF.

About this clonotype itself: One end of the junction is discordant with germline, which a read error may explain. The rearrangement uses TRBV20-1 and TRBJ2-7; D is possibly TRBD2 (6 bases). The CDR3 has 10 residues. Germline CDR1 DFQATT, CDR2 SNEGSKA (reference sequence). In DNA form, the CDR3 reads TGCAGTACTAGCACGGCGGAGCAGTACTTC. This translates into CSTSTAEQYF.

V is TRBV4-1 and J is TRBJ1-4; maybe TRBD1 (5 bases). Germline CDR1 MGHRA, CDR2 YSYEKL. The CDR3 runs 15 residues. V shed 3 bases and J shed 0 bases, with 8 bases lying between them. DNA of the CDR3: TGCGCCAGCAGCCAGGGGGTGGCAACTAATGAAAAACTGTTTTTT. It specifies CASSQGVATNEKLFF.

DNA for the CDR3: TGTGCCAGCAAAGGACAGGGGACCTATGGCTACACCTTC. This gives the protein CASKGQGTYGYTF. The chain carries TRBV12-3 or TRBV12-4 and TRBJ1-2; 9 bases are shared with TRBD1. After removal of 7 bases from V and 4 bases from J, the junction contained 4 bases not matched to a gene. The CDR3 contains 13 residues.

This chain joins TRBV20-1 and TRBJ2-7, with 8 bases aligning to TRBD2. The V segment lost 3 bases and the J segment 5 bases; nucleotides outside the gene matches: 9. CDR3 length equals 14 residues. The germline CDR1 and CDR2 sequences are DFQATT and SNEGSKA (reference sequence). In DNA form, the CDR3 reads TGCAGTGCTAGGCGGGCGGGGGGATCCAACGAGCAGTACTTC. This sequence encodes CSARRAGGSNEQYF.

The rearrangement joins TRBV7-2 to TRBJ2-7; a possible D gene is TRBD2 (6 bases). V dropped 8 bases and J dropped 2 bases, with 19 bases sitting between them. CDR3 length: 15 residues. Germline values: CDR1 SGHTA, CDR2 FQGNSA. The CDR3 loop reads CASLRGNSGTYEQYF. CDR3 nucleotide sequence: TGTGCCAGCCTAAGAGGAAATAGCGGAACCTACGAGCAGTACTTC. Full variable domain (outside the CDR3, taken from reference TRBV7-2 and TRBJ2-7): GAGVSQSPSNKVTEKGKDVELRCDPISGHTALYWYRQSLGQGLEFLIYFQGNSAPDKSGLPSDRFSAERTGGSVSTLTIQRTQQEDSAVYLCASLRGNSGTYEQYFGPGTRLTVT.

V is TRBV2 and J is TRBJ2-3; 9 bases match TRBD2. The junction had 13 bases not matched to a gene; V was cut back by 3 bases and J by 0 bases. Germline-derived CDR1 and CDR2 are SNHLY and FYNNEI. There are 19 residues in the CDR3. The CDR3 bases are TGTGCCAGCAGTGAGTTGGGTTCTAGCGGGACCCATAGCACAGATACGCAGTATTTT. Translating it yields CASSELGSSGTHSTDTQYF.

This clonotype was seen a handful of times. The chain is built from TRBV6-2 or TRBV6-3 and TRBJ1-2; D is uncertain. V shed 0 bases and J shed 10 bases, with 6 bases lying between them. Per germline, CDR1 MNHEY and CDR2 SVGEGT. This CDR3 is 11 amino acids long. For the CDR3, the DNA is TGTGCCAGCAGTTACTCGAACGCCTACACCTTC. Translation gives CASSYSNAYTF.

This clonotype was counted between two and nine times. The chain uses TRBV7-2 and TRBJ1-2; D call uncertain. V was clipped by 5 bases and J by 0 bases, with 16 bases between them. CDR1 and CDR2 (germline): SGHTA, FQGNSA. CDR3 size: 16 residues. CDR3 in amino acids: CASSPAPLRANYGYTF. The CDR3 DNA sequence: TGTGCCAGCAGCCCGGCCCCTCTAAGAGCTAACTATGGCTACACCTTC.

This chain uses TRBV20-1 with TRBJ2-1, with 14 bases that match TRBD2. The germline V gene encodes CDR1 DFQATT and CDR2 SNEGSKA (reference sequence). The CDR3 totals 19 residues. V lost 0 bases, J lost 0 bases, and 7 bases stayed unmatched. CDR3 sequence: CSARDRTSGGHNSYNEQFF. In DNA form, the CDR3 reads TGCAGTGCTAGAGATAGGACTAGCGGGGGGCACAACTCCTACAATGAGCAGTTCTTC.

This clonotype was picked up one time. The rearrangement links TRBV24-1 to TRBJ2-5; 8 bases are a match to TRBD1. J was trimmed by 4 bases and V by 4 bases; bases with no gene match: 7. Germline CDR1 and CDR2: KGHDR and SFDVKD. The CDR3 covers 15 residues. The CDR3 nucleotides are TGTGCCACCAGTGACTTCTCAGGGGGCCGAGAGACCCAGTACTTC. This translates into CATSDFSGGRETQYF.

V usage is TRBV28 and J usage is TRBJ1-5, with 7 bases that match TRBD1. J lost 5 bases, V lost 1 base, and 5 bases had no gene match. CDR1 is MDHEN and CDR2 is SYDVKM in the germline V gene. This CDR3 comprises 15 residues. The CDR3 DNA follows: TGTGCCAGCAGTTTATACCGACAGGGCGATCAGCCCCAGCATTTT. Translation: CASSLYRQGDQPQHF.

This clonotype was counted between two and nine times. Written as DNA, the CDR3 is TGCAGTGCTAGTATGGGCAATCAGCCCCAGCATTTT. It yields the protein CSASMGNQPQHF. The rearrangement links TRBV20-1 to TRBJ1-5; no firm D call. Trimming removed 3 bases from V and 2 bases from J, with 5 bases in between. Germline V lookup: CDR1 DFQATT, CDR2 SNEGSKA (reference sequence). The CDR3 is 12 amino acids.

CDR3 bases: TGTGCCAGCAGTCGTCCCGGGACAGGTCCCATGGGCAAGCCCCAGCATTTT. Amino acid sequence: CASSRPGTGPMGKPQHF. The chain uses TRBV28 and TRBJ1-5, with 8 bases matching TRBD1. Germline loops: CDR1 MDHEN, CDR2 SYDVKM. With 5 bases clipped from V and 8 bases from J, the junction kept 17 bases outside the gene matches. CDR3 size: 17 residues.

A remark on this clonotype: At one of its ends the junction is not consistent with the germline gene, which may arise from a read error. V is TRBV6-5 and J is TRBJ2-1, with a tentative D call TRBD1 (6 bases). The CDR3 has 18 residues. The germline gives CDR1 MNHEY, CDR2 SVGAGI. Here the CDR3 DNA reads TGTGCCAGCAATTACTCGACCCCGGGACACGATGAGGGGAATGAGCAGTTCTTC. It yields the protein CASNYSTPGHDEGNEQFF.

This chain uses TRBV12-3 or TRBV12-4 with TRBJ1-4; D is unresolved. V was cut by 8 bases and J by 5 bases, with 15 bases left in between. CDR3 length: 14 amino acids. CDR3 in DNA: TGTGCCAGCCGCAACCGGGTCCTGAATGAAAAACTGTTTTTT. As protein: CASRNRVLNEKLFF.

The chain combines TRBV12-3 or TRBV12-4 with TRBJ2-3, with 13 bases that match TRBD2. The CDR3 has 17 amino acids. The V segment lost 6 bases and the J segment 4 bases; nucleotides outside the gene matches: 10. The CDR3 region is CASSRGLAGVIADTQYF. CDR3 nucleotides: TGTGCCAGCAGCCGAGGACTAGCGGGGGTGATAGCAGATACGCAGTATTTT.

The chain employs TRBV7-8 and TRBJ2-1, with D uncertain. Trimming cost V 3 bases and J 10 bases, with 10 bases left between them. CDR1 and CDR2 (germline): SGHVS, FQNEAQ. This CDR3 has 12 amino acids. The CDR3 is CASSFLLREQFF. The CDR3 DNA is TGTGCCAGCAGCTTTTTGTTGAGAGAGCAGTTCTTC.